The 22 T cell receptor beta chains below all came from one sample that was sequenced in a study of blood T cells in healthy people across ages. With a J-beta primer mix and a sample-barcoded 5' primer, a second PCR ran about 7 to 11 cycles. TCRdb reprocessed the 5' RACE reads with MiXCR, giving one entry per CDR3 protein. The sample shows under 800,000 distinct CDR3 sequences, approximately 21% of them seen only once. The sample comprised blood. These receptors all stem from a man in his 70s in good health.

This chain uses TRBV5-6 with TRBJ2-7; maybe TRBD1 (6 bases). The V gene lost 5 bases and the J gene lost 0 bases, with 15 bases spanning the gap. Germline values: CDR1 SGHDT, CDR2 YYEEEE. The CDR3 has 15 amino acids. CDR3 sequence: CASSSEGDLSYEQYF. The CDR3 bases are TGTGCCAGCAGTTCAGAGGGGGATCTCTCCTACGAGCAGTACTTC.

This chain joins TRBV5-1 and TRBJ2-3, with D uncertain. V was shortened by 3 bases and J by 4 bases, with 12 bases between the two germline ends. Germline V gene data show CDR1 as SGHRS and CDR2 as YFSETQ. This CDR3 has 14 residues. Here the CDR3 DNA reads TGCGCCAGCAGCTCCGGTCCCGGTGCAGATACGCAGTATTTT. Translation gives CASSSGPGADTQYF.

The rearrangement uses TRBV27 and TRBJ1-2, with a weak D call TRBD1 (5 bases). Trimming cost V 0 bases and J 4 bases, with 12 bases left between them. CDR1 and CDR2 (germline): MNHEY, SMNVEV (reference sequence). The CDR3 runs 15 residues. The CDR3 is CASSLSEGRVYGYTF. The CDR3 DNA reads TGTGCCAGCAGTTTATCTGAGGGGCGCGTCTATGGCTACACCTTC.

In its sample, this clonotype was seen many times. V gene TRBV6-6 combines with J gene TRBJ1-2; no firm D call. The V gene lost 4 bases and the J gene lost 11 bases, with 11 bases spanning the gap. Germline assignment: CDR1 MNHNY and CDR2 SVGAGI (reference sequence). This CDR3 has 11 amino acids. The CDR3 DNA is TGTGCCAGCAGTTCCGGGAACCATTACACCTTC. This codes for CASSSGNHYTF.

This clonotype was detected a few times. The chain is built from TRBV3-1 and TRBJ2-1, with 15 positions matching TRBD2. The CDR3 runs 16 residues. CDR1 and CDR2 from the germline V gene are LGHDT and YNNKEL (reference sequence). J lost 10 bases, V lost 0 bases, and 4 bases had no gene match. The CDR3 DNA reads TGTGCCAGCAGCCAAGAGGGGGGACTAGCGGGAGGCGAGCAGTTCTTC. It yields the protein CASSQEGGLAGGEQFF.

This clonotype appeared a few times. The V gene is TRBV12-3 or TRBV12-4, the J gene TRBJ1-1; perhaps TRBD1 as D (6 bases). The CDR3 is made up of 13 amino acids. V shed 5 bases and J shed 1 base, with 8 bases lying between them. The CDR3 loop is CASSQTGNTEAFF. CDR3 bases: TGTGCCAGCAGTCAGACAGGGAACACTGAAGCTTTCTTT.

This clonotype showed up just a few times. This chain connects TRBV7-9 to TRBJ2-1; 10 bases agree with TRBD1. Per the germline V gene, CDR1 is SEHNR and CDR2 is FQNEAQ (reference sequence). The CDR3 runs to 18 residues. V dropped 5 bases and J dropped 9; count of bases not matched to a gene: 19. This CDR3 reads CASSLSPGQGLRFGEQFF. The CDR3 nucleotides are TGTGCCAGCAGCCTATCACCGGGACAGGGGTTAAGATTTGGTGAGCAGTTCTTC.

This clonotype occurred a few times. This chain links TRBV5-1 with TRBJ2-7, with no clear D. CDR1 is SGHRS and CDR2 is YFSETQ in the germline V gene. With 7 bases removed from V and 0 bases from J, the gap between germline ends came to 8 bases. The length of the CDR3 is 12 residues. The CDR3 sequence: CASGHDSYEQYF. The CDR3 DNA follows: TGCGCCAGCGGCCACGACTCCTACGAGCAGTACTTC.

This clonotype was seen more than once but under ten times. The rearrangement uses TRBV18 and TRBJ2-1, with 9 bases identical to TRBD1. Per the germline V gene, CDR1 is KGHSH and CDR2 is LQKENI. The CDR3 has 15 residues. V shed 2 bases, J shed 3 bases, and the junction held 2 bases outside the gene matches. CDR3: CASSPDRGDYNEQFF. Written as DNA, the CDR3 is TGTGCCAGCTCACCAGACAGGGGGGACTACAATGAGCAGTTCTTC.

Comment on this clonotype: The germline gene is not matched at one end of the junction; a read error may be the cause. The chain recombines TRBV7-7 with TRBJ2-5; D is undetermined. Germline CDR1 and CDR2: SSHAT and FNYEAQ (reference sequence). The CDR3 is 13 amino acids. In nucleotides, the CDR3 is TGTGCTAGCAGCCAGGACCTGGCGGAGACCCAGTACTTC. This gives the protein CASSQDLAETQYF.

In its sample, this clonotype was seen a few times. The chain uses TRBV20-1 and TRBJ2-5; D remains unclear. The CDR3 is 11 residues long. CDR1 and CDR2 from the germline V gene are DFQATT and SNEGSKA (reference sequence). The ends were cut back, 1 base at V and 5 bases at J, with 5 bases in the middle. For the CDR3, the DNA is TGCAGTGCTAGAGTTCCGGAGACCCAGTACTTC. It encodes CSARVPETQYF.

The chain combines TRBV28 with TRBJ2-1; 8 nucleotides align to TRBD1. This CDR3 region has 16 residues. The V and J ends lost 4 bases and 6 bases, in that order; junction bases with no gene match: 11. Germline CDR1 is MDHEN and CDR2 is SYDVKM. CDR3 residues: CASSSRGRGEFNEQFF. The CDR3 DNA follows: TGTGCCAGCAGTTCCAGGGGGCGCGGGGAGTTCAATGAGCAGTTCTTC.

There are a few counts of this clonotype. The chain recombines TRBV5-1 with TRBJ2-6, with D possibly called TRBD1 or TRBD2 (6 bases each). Germline CDR1 reads SGHRS; CDR2 reads YFSETQ. The CDR3 extends over 18 amino acids. Trimming pared 0 bases from V and 1 base from J, leaving 14 bases between. As DNA, the CDR3 is TGCGCCAGCAGCTTGGCTCCGGGGGCTTATTCTGGGGCCAACGTCCTGACTTTC. Residues: CASSLAPGAYSGANVLTF.

The V and J genes are TRBV4-2 and TRBJ2-5; 11 bases align to TRBD2. The closer fit of TRBJ2-7 to the DNA end suggests the J call may be wrong. The CDR3 consists of 15 residues. Germline CDR1 reads LGHNA; CDR2 reads YNFKEQ. DNA for the CDR3: TGTGCCAGCAGCCAAGATCAGACTAGCGGGGTCGAGCAGTACTTC. Protein product: CASSQDQTSGVEQYF.

Concerning this clonotype itself: A much larger clone lies a single base off, so this may be a read error. The CDR3 DNA is TGTGCCAGCAGCTCACTCAGGACAGCCTACGAGCAGTACTTC. Translating gives CASSSLRTAYEQYF. The J gene is TRBJ2-7, the V gene TRBV5-5, with a weak D call TRBD1 (6 bases). This CDR3 has 14 amino acids. Germline-derived CDR1 and CDR2 are SGHKS and YYEKEE (reference sequence). The germline V and J ends were trimmed by 3 bases and 2 bases, with 12 bases remaining between them.

This clonotype occurred a few times. CDR3 in amino acids: CASSQGTPGIQYF. The DNA of the CDR3 is TGTGCCAGCAGCCAAGGGACCCCGGGGATTCAGTACTTC. This chain connects TRBV14 to TRBJ2-4, with a possible D match to TRBD2 (5 bases). Trimming took 1 base from V and 10 from J, leaving 11 bases between them. Per the germline V gene, CDR1 is SGHDN and CDR2 is FVKESK. CDR3 size: 13 residues.

This clonotype came up a few times. J is TRBJ2-3 and V is TRBV7-9, with TRBD2 identical over 7 bases. With 6 bases clipped from V and 2 bases from J, the junction kept 8 bases outside the gene matches. The CDR3 covers 15 residues. CDR1 and CDR2 from the germline V gene are SEHNR and FQNEAQ (reference sequence). The CDR3 coding sequence is TGTGCCAGCAGTCCCTCCGGGACTATCACAGATACGCAGTATTTT. Residues: CASSPSGTITDTQYF. The whole variable domain, remainder taken from reference TRBV7-9 and TRBJ2-3, is DTGVSQNPRHKITKRGQNVTFRCDPISEHNRLYWYRQTLGQGPEFLTYFQNEAQLEKSRLLSDRFSAERPKGSFSTLEIQRTEQGDSAMYLCASSPSGTITDTQYFGPGTRLTVL.

The genes are TRBV20-1 and TRBJ2-7; 8 bases map to TRBD1. The CDR3 sequence is 13 residues long. Per germline, CDR1 DFQATT and CDR2 SNEGSKA (reference sequence). V was clipped by 4 bases and J by 4 bases; unmatched bases: 6. The CDR3 DNA follows: TGCAGTGCTACCAGGGGGCGTGAGTACGAGCAGTACTTC. This gives the protein CSATRGREYEQYF.

This chain uses TRBV20-1 with TRBJ2-7; TRBD2 aligns across 7 bases. CDR1 and CDR2 from the germline V gene are DFQATT and SNEGSKA (reference sequence). The CDR3 totals 15 residues. The J segment lost 3 bases and the V segment lost 1 base, leaving 9 bases of the junction unmatched. The CDR3 spells CSARGDWEGLYEQYF. DNA of the CDR3: TGCAGTGCTAGAGGGGACTGGGAGGGCCTCTACGAGCAGTACTTC.

This clonotype came up a few times. This chain links TRBV3-1 with TRBJ1-5, with D tentatively TRBD1 (6 bases). The germline CDR1 and CDR2 sequences are LGHDT and YNNKEL (reference sequence). V gave up 5 bases and J gave up 7 bases, with 12 bases separating them. This CDR3 is 13 amino acids long. CDR3 protein: CASSEGGRQPQHF. The CDR3, as DNA: TGTGCCAGCAGCGAGGGGGGGCGACAGCCCCAGCATTTT.

In its sample, this clonotype was seen many times. The V and J genes are TRBV4-3 and TRBJ2-5; 7 nucleotides match TRBD1. The CDR3 is 15 residues long. Germline assignment: CDR1 LGHNA and CDR2 YSLEER. J lost 5 bases, V lost 4 bases, and 10 bases had no gene match. The CDR3 DNA reads TGCGCCAGCAGCCCAAACAGGGGCGAATGGGAGACCCAGTACTTC. Residues: CASSPNRGEWETQYF.

This clonotype was seen only a few times. CDR3 region: CASGPRSMYTEAFF. The DNA of the CDR3 is TGTGCCAGCGGCCCCCGTTCGATGTACACTGAAGCTTTCTTT. The gene calls are TRBV3-1 and TRBJ1-1; D is uncertain. Trimming removed 8 bases from V and 3 bases from J, with 16 bases in between. CDR3 length: 14 amino acids. The germline gives CDR1 LGHDT, CDR2 YNNKEL (reference sequence).